Each of the 21 T cell receptor beta chains below was sequenced from the same sample in a study of beta chain features in type 1 diabetes. The entirety of the isolated RNA underwent reverse transcription, so expressed TCRB transcripts were sequenced. The data were produced by immunoSEQ multiplex PCR, yet TCRdb's version contains in-frame clones alone and is incomplete. This sample has about 150,000 clones, with 11% found just once. Input material: central memory CD4+ T cells from blood. The origin of the receptors is a man aged 18 to 29 in good health.

V gene TRBV5-1 combines with J gene TRBJ2-3, with a tentative D call TRBD2 (6 bases). CDR1 SGHRS and CDR2 YFSETQ come from the germline V gene. V was pared by 0 bases and J by 2 bases, with 7 bases between. CDR3 length: 14 residues. For the CDR3, the DNA is TGCGCCAGCAGCTTGGCGGGACTCACAGATACGCAGTATTTT. Translating gives CASSLAGLTDTQYF.

This clone was seen a few times. The chain has TRBV4-2 and TRBJ2-2; tentative D call: TRBD2 (5 bases). With 2 bases removed from V and 2 bases from J, the gap between germline ends came to 12 bases. Germline assignment: CDR1 LGHNA and CDR2 YNFKEQ. The CDR3 length is 16 residues. As DNA, the CDR3 is TGTGCCAGCAGCCAATCGGGGTACACAAACACCGGGGAGCTGTTTTTT. This translates into CASSQSGYTNTGELFF.

The chain is built from TRBV11-2 and TRBJ2-5; D is ambiguous. The CDR3 extends over 13 amino acids. Germline values: CDR1 SGHAT, CDR2 FQNNGV. V dropped 5 bases and J dropped 14 bases, with 21 bases sitting between them. The CDR3 nucleotides are TGTGCCAGCAGCCCGCTGGTTTTGGCCTTCCCTTACTTC. Translation gives CASSPLVLAFPYF.

This rearrangement joins TRBV5-1 to TRBJ2-5; no definite D call. Trimming shortened V by 5 bases and J by 3 bases, and 14 bases separated the two germline ends. The CDR3 runs to 14 residues. Germline CDR1 SGHRS, CDR2 YFSETQ. CDR3 nucleotide sequence: TGCGCCAGCAGGGGCCTGGGCCCCGAAGAGACCCAGTACTTC. Translated, it gives CASRGLGPEETQYF. Full variable domain (missing parts from reference TRBV5-1 and TRBJ2-5): KAGVTQTPRYLIKTRGQQVTLSCSPISGHRSVSWYQQTPGQGLQFLFEYFSETQRNKGNFPGRFSGRQFSNSRSEMNVSTLELGDSALYLCASRGLGPEETQYFGPGTRLLVL.

This clone was detected a few times. This sequence joins TRBV4-3 and TRBJ2-3; no firm D call. CDR3 length equals 16 residues. V was pared by 0 bases and J by 6 bases, with 16 bases between. Germline CDR1 reads LGHNA; CDR2 reads YSLEER. As DNA, the CDR3 is TGCGCCAGCAGCCAAGAAGGCGGAAACCAGCCGGATACGCAGTATTTT. It translates to CASSQEGGNQPDTQYF.

The rearrangement joins TRBV6-5 to TRBJ2-3; D may be TRBD1 (5 bases). Germline CDR1 and CDR2: MNHEY and SVGAGI. The CDR3 runs to 14 residues. Trimming took off 5 bases at V and 3 bases at J, with 12 bases between the two ends. The CDR3 sequence: CASSPYQGTDTQYF. CDR3 in DNA: TGTGCCAGCAGTCCATATCAGGGTACAGATACGCAGTATTTT.

The chain combines TRBV27 with TRBJ2-7; 12 bases match TRBD2. The junction had 9 bases not matched to a gene; V was cut back by 7 bases and J by 5 bases. Germline V gene data show CDR1 as MNHEY and CDR2 as SMNVEV (reference sequence). The CDR3 spans 15 residues. The CDR3 loop is CASTPASGRGHEQYF. The CDR3 nucleotides are TGTGCCAGCACCCCGGCTAGCGGGAGGGGGCACGAGCAGTACTTC.

This clone was seen at least ten times. The V gene is TRBV5-4, the J gene TRBJ1-4; 10 bases fit TRBD1. V shed 0 bases, J shed 8 bases, and the junction held 7 bases outside the gene matches. This CDR3 has 16 amino acids. The germline V gene has CDR1 SGHNT and CDR2 YYREEE (reference sequence). The CDR3 here is CASSLGTGGGIEKLFF. The CDR3 DNA reads as TGTGCCAGCAGCTTGGGGACAGGGGGAGGAATCGAAAAACTGTTTTTT.

This clone has a handful of counts. V and J are TRBV4-2 and TRBJ2-2; D unclear. Germline lookup yields CDR1 LGHNA and CDR2 YNFKEQ. The length of the CDR3 is 15 residues. The V end was cut by 4 bases, the J end by 2 bases, with 11 bases between. CDR3 DNA: TGTGCCAGCAGCCGTGGCGAGACCAACACCGGGGAGCTGTTTTTT. It is translated as CASSRGETNTGELFF.

The genes are TRBV18 and TRBJ1-3; TRBD1 might be the D (6 bases). The CDR3 totals 14 residues. CDR1 and CDR2 from the germline V gene are KGHSH and LQKENI. V lost 3 bases to trimming and J lost 4 bases, with 10 bases between them. Written as DNA, the CDR3 is TGTGCCAGCTCACCGGACAGCATAGGAAACACCATATATTTT. Translating gives CASSPDSIGNTIYF.

This clone was observed at least ten times. This same CDR3 is encoded by further DNA sequences in the sample. The chain joins TRBV21-1 to TRBJ2-2. TRBV21-1 is an annotated pseudogene. The CDR3 totals 13 residues. CDR3 nucleotides: TGTGCCAGCGGTCTGATGAACACCGGGGAGCTGTTTTTT. This translates into CASGLMNTGELFF.

This clone has just a few counts. The chain employs TRBV4-2 and TRBJ2-5, with D possibly TRBD2 on 5 matching bases. The length of the CDR3 is 15 residues. CDR1 is LGHNA and CDR2 is YNFKEQ in the germline V gene. V lost 1 base and J 0 bases, leaving 9 bases between the germline ends. CDR3 sequence: CASSQGRVYQETQYF. CDR3 DNA: TGTGCCAGCAGCCAAGGGCGGGTCTACCAAGAGACCCAGTACTTC.

This clone was observed a handful of times. The chain employs TRBV7-2 and TRBJ2-5; D ambiguous. The V and J ends lost 5 bases and 5 bases respectively, with 15 bases between them. Germline values: CDR1 SGHTA, CDR2 FQGNSA. This CDR3 is 14 amino acids long. The chain's CDR3 is CASSPGLKVETQYF. CDR3 DNA: TGTGCCAGCAGCCCCGGTCTTAAAGTGGAGACCCAGTACTTC.

This clone has more than one count but fewer than ten. The chain has TRBV13 and TRBJ2-5; 15 bases are shared with TRBD2. CDR1 and CDR2 (germline): PRHDT, FYEKMQ (reference sequence). The trim removed 3 bases at V and 5 bases at J, leaving 1 base unmatched. The CDR3 has 15 amino acids. Here the CDR3 reads CASSFGTSGRETQYF. The CDR3 region has the DNA TGTGCCAGCAGCTTCGGGACTAGCGGGAGGGAGACCCAGTACTTC.

The CDR3 DNA reads as TGTGCCAGTACCAGAAGCGGGCTAGCGGGAGGCGAGCAGTACTTC. Its translation: CASTRSGLAGGEQYF. The chain employs TRBV19 and TRBJ2-7, with 11 bases identical to TRBD2. V lost 7 bases, J lost 6 bases, and 11 bases stayed unmatched. In germline, CDR1 is LNHDA, CDR2 SQIVND (reference sequence). The CDR3 is 15 amino acids. The entire variable domain, with the rest obtained from reference TRBV19 and TRBJ2-7, is as follows: DGGITQSPKYLFRKEGQNVTLSCEQNLNHDAMYWYRQDPGQGLRLIYYSQIVNDFQKGDIAEGYSVSREKKESFPLTVTSAQKNPTAFYLCASTRSGLAGGEQYFGPGTRLTVT.

This clone was observed at least ten times. The chain is built from TRBV9 and TRBJ2-3; a weak D match, TRBD2 (5 bases). Trimming left V 0 bases short and J 4 bases short, with 6 bases between. The germline CDR1 and CDR2 sequences are SGDLS and YYNGEE. This CDR3 spans 13 amino acids. CDR3 DNA: TGTGCCAGCAGCGTAGTCGGGGCAGATACGCAGTATTTT. Translated, it gives CASSVVGADTQYF.

This chain links TRBV7-9 with TRBJ1-2; D is perhaps TRBD1 (6 bases). The CDR3 has 14 residues. Germline V gives CDR1 SEHNR, CDR2 FQNEAQ (reference sequence). The V and J ends lost 5 bases and 2 bases respectively, with 12 bases between them. The CDR3 bases are TGTGCCAGCAGCCGAGGGGGTTTCAACTATGGCTACACCTTC. As protein: CASSRGGFNYGYTF.

The rearrangement uses TRBV14 and TRBJ1-6; D unclear. V lost 3 bases to trimming and J lost 6 bases, with 3 bases between them. The CDR3 has 12 residues. The V gene's germline CDR1 is SGHDN and CDR2 FVKESK. CDR3 DNA: TGTGCCAGCAGCCATCCTAATTCACCCCTCCACTTT. The encoded protein is CASSHPNSPLHF.

V gene TRBV7-2 combines with J gene TRBJ2-5; possibly TRBD2 for D (6 bases). CDR1 is SGHTA and CDR2 is FQGNSA in the germline V gene. The CDR3 is 12 residues long. V dropped 3 bases and J dropped 7 bases, with 9 bases sitting between them. CDR3 coding DNA: TGTGCCAGCAGCTTGGAGGGTGTGACCCAGTACTTC. It encodes CASSLEGVTQYF.

The CDR3 here is CASSVNSGAQETQYF. The CDR3 DNA sequence: TGTGCCAGCAGCGTTAATAGCGGGGCTCAAGAGACCCAGTACTTC. The V gene is TRBV9, the J gene TRBJ2-5; 8 bases are a match to TRBD2. Germline V gene sequence: CDR1 SGDLS, CDR2 YYNGEE. The J segment lost 2 bases and the V segment lost 2 bases, leaving 5 bases of the junction unmatched. This CDR3 is built from 15 residues. Variable domain in full (rest from reference TRBV9 and TRBJ2-5): DSGVTQTPKHLITATGQRVTLRCSPRSGDLSVYWYQQSLDQGLQFLIQYYNGEERAKGNILERFSAQQFPDLHSELNLSSLELGDSALYFCASSVNSGAQETQYFGPGTRLLVL.

This clone was observed a few times. This chain links TRBV5-4 with TRBJ2-5; a weak D match, TRBD2 (5 bases). Germline lookup yields CDR1 SGHNT and CDR2 YYREEE (reference sequence). CDR3 length equals 12 residues. V was cut by 1 base and J by 5 bases, with 6 bases left in between. Here the CDR3 reads CASSLPGETQYF. DNA for the CDR3: TGTGCCAGCAGCTTGCCGGGGGAGACCCAGTACTTC. The full variable domain, in which reference TRBV5-4 and TRBJ2-5 provide the parts outside the CDR3, is ETGVTQSPTHLIKTRGQQVTLRCSSQSGHNTVSWYQQALGQGPQFIFQYYREEENGRGNFPPRFSGLQFPNYSSELNVNALELDDSALYLCASSLPGETQYFGPGTRLLVL.